This TCR beta chain stems from a study of preoperative IRX-2 immunotherapy in early breast cancer. This clone was observed a few times. Documented treatment: preoperative locoregional IRX-2 cytokine immunotherapy. Samples came from a phase Ib trial of preoperative locoregional IRX-2 cytokine immunotherapy. The assay was immunoSEQ multiplex PCR, and TCRdb's table has in-frame clones only and misses some. The data hold about 10,000 clones, with 75% to 90% observed a single time. This CDR3 comprises 18 residues. In germline, CDR1 is SGHDN, CDR2 FVKESK. V gave up 1 base and J gave up 9 bases; unmatched junction bases: 16.

J is TRBJ2-1 and V is TRBV14; TRBD2 agrees at 9 bases. The TCR was taken from a human donor with breast cancer. Sequences were derived from lymph node tissue, sampled before IRX-2 immunotherapy. The CDR3 is CASSQGESGRTLRGEQFF. The DNA of the CDR3 is TGTGCCAGCAGCCAAGGGGAGAGCGGGAGGACCTTACGGGGTGAGCAGTTCTTC.